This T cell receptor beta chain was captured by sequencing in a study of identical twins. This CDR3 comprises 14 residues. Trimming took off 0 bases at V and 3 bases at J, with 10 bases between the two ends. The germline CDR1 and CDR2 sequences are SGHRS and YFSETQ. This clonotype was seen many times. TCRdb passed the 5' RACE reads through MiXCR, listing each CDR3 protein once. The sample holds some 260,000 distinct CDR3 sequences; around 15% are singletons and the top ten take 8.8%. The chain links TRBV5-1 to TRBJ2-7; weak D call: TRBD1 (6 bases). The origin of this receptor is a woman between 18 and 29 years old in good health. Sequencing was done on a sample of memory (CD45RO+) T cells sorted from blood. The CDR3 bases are TGCGCCAGCAGCTTGGATCAGGGGCGCTACGAGCAGTACTTC. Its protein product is CASSLDQGRYEQYF.